In its sample, the clone carrying this T cell receptor (beta chain) was seen a few times. Its antigen is still unknown. The CDR3 totals 16 residues. Germline V gene lookup returns CDR1 LGHDT and CDR2 YNNKEL (reference sequence). The germline V and J ends were trimmed by 3 bases and 4 bases, with 17 bases remaining between them. The data were taken from a study of spatial heterogeneity in lung cancer. Study-wide context: The study consistently detected more beta-chain than alpha-chain sequences.

Study-level points and caveats: Ubiquitous expanded tumor TCRs surfaced in blood more at resection than they did at follow-up.

Unique molecular identifiers tagged every individual TCR cDNA molecule. MiXCR, run by TCRdb on the 5' RACE reads, gives a single entry per CDR3 protein. The sample holds tens of thousands of distinct CDR3 sequences, around 12% seen once. The time point was: sample taken at primary tumor resection. Unsorted whole RNA from tumor, nontumor lung or frozen PBMC underwent sequencing. The approximately 69 donors had untreated early-stage non-small cell lung cancer. The chain joins TRBV3-1 to TRBJ2-3, with D unresolved. The clonotype was recovered from a male donor with early-stage non-small cell lung cancer. This specimen was PBMCs, taken at surgery. The CDR3 nucleotides are TGTGCCAGCAGCCATTTCTGGTCGCAAAGGGCAGATACGCAGTATTTT. Its translation: CASSHFWSQRADTQYF.